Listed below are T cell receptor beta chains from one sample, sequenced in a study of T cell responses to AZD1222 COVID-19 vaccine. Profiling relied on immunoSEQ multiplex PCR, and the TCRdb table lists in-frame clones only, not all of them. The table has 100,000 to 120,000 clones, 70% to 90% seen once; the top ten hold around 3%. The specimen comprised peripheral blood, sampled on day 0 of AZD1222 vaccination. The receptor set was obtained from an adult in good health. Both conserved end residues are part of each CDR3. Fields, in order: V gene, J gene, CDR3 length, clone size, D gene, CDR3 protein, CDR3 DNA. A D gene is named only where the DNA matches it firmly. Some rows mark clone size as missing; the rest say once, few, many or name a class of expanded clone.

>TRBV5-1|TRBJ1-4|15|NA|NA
CASSRTAPTNEKLFF
TGCGCCAGCAGCCGGACCGCCCCAACTAATGAAAAACTGTTTTTT
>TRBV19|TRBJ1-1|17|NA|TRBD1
CASSRIKGQGRDTEAFF
TGTGCCAGTAGCAGAATAAAGGGACAGGGTCGGGACACTGAAGCTTTCTTT
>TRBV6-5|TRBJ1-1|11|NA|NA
CASSRDTEAFF
TGTGCCAGCAGCCGAGACACTGAAGCTTTCTTT
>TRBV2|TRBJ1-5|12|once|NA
CASGIYNQPQHF
TGTGCCAGCGGGATTTACAATCAGCCCCAGCATTTT
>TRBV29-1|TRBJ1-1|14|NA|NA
CSVEVGSMNTEAFF
TGCAGCGTTGAGGTTGGGTCCATGAACACTGAAGCTTTCTTT
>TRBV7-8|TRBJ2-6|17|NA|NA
CAGRAGSLPSGANVLTF
TGTGCCGGGCGGGCCGGCAGCCTACCCTCTGGGGCCAACGTCCTGACTTTC
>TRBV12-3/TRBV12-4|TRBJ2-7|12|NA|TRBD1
CASSIGTAHMYF
TGTGCCAGCAGTATAGGGACAGCCCACATGTACTTC
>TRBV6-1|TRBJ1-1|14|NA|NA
CASSESRGRTEAFF
TGTGCCAGCAGTGAAAGTCGGGGCCGGACTGAAGCTTTCTTT
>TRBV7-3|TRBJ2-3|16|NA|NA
CASSWGGGASTDTQYF
TGTGCCAGCAGCTGGGGTGGCGGGGCCAGCACAGATACGCAGTATTTT
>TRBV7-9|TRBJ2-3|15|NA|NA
CASSPPRTPTDTQYF
TGTGCCAGCAGTCCCCCGAGGACACCGACAGATACGCAGTATTTT
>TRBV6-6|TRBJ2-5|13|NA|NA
CASSYQAEETQYF
TGTGCCAGCAGTTACCAGGCGGAAGAGACCCAGTACTTC
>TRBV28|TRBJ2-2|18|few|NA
CASSPREVQGRWTGELFF
TGTGCCAGCAGTCCCCGCGAGGTGCAGGGGAGATGGACCGGGGAGCTGTTTTTT
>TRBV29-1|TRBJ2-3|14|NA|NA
CSATGTSRADTQYF
TGCAGCGCCACCGGCACGTCCCGGGCAGATACGCAGTATTTT
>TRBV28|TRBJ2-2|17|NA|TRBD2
CASSRRREAGDTGELFF
TGTGCCAGCAGCCGCCGTAGGGAAGCGGGGGACACCGGGGAGCTGTTTTTT
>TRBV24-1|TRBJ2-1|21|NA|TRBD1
CATSDPRPGGDRTTYYNEQFF
TGTGCCACCAGTGACCCTAGACCAGGGGGCGATAGGACTACCTACTACAATGAGCAGTTCTTC
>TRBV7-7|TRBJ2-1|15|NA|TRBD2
CASSPGTSAYNEQFF
TGTGCTAGCAGCCCAGGGACTAGCGCCTACAATGAGCAGTTCTTC
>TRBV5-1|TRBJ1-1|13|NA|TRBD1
CASSPRQGVEAFF
TGCGCCAGCAGCCCGAGACAGGGAGTTGAAGCTTTCTTT
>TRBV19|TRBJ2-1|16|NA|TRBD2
CASRISGTSSYNEQFF
TGTGCCAGTAGGATCTCCGGGACTAGCTCCTACAATGAGCAGTTCTTC
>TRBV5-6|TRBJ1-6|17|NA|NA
CASSLAGSTAINSPLHF
TGTGCCAGCAGCTTGGCGGGTAGCACAGCTATTAATTCACCCCTCCACTTT
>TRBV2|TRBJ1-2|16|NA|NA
CASAPGGAPTNYGYTF
TGTGCCAGCGCCCCGGGCGGGGCGCCCACTAACTATGGCTACACCTTC
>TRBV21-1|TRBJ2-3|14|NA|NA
CASSYRLAGATQYF
TGTGCCAGCAGCTATAGACTAGCGGGAGCTACGCAGTATTTT
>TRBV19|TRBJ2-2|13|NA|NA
CASSVPGGGELFF
TGTGCCAGTAGTGTCCCCGGGGGCGGGGAGCTGTTTTTT
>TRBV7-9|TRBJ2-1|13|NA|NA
CASIGGGHNEQFF
TGTGCCAGCATAGGAGGGGGCCACAATGAGCAGTTCTTC
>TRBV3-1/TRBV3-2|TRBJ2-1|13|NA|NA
CASSQGVNNEQFF
TGTGCCAGCAGCCAAGGTGTCAACAATGAGCAGTTCTTC
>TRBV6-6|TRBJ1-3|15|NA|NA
CASSFETGTGNTIYF
TGTGCCAGCAGCTTCGAAACAGGGACTGGAAACACCATATATTTT
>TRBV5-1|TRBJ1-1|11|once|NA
CASSLAGEAFF
TGCGCCAGCAGCTTGGCGGGGGAAGCTTTCTTT
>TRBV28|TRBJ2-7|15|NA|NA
CASSLIQGNLDEQYF
TGTGCCAGCAGCTTGATACAGGGAAACTTAGACGAGCAGTACTTC
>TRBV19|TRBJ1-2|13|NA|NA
CASSIDTGTGYTF
TGTGCCAGTAGTATAGACACAGGGACAGGCTACACCTTC
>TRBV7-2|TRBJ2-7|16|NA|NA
CASSLGRQGTTYEQYF
TGTGCCAGCAGCTTAGGTCGGCAGGGGACCACCTACGAGCAGTACTTC
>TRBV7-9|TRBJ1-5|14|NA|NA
CASSLVGADQPQHF
TGTGCCAGCAGCTTAGTGGGGGCTGATCAGCCCCAGCATTTT
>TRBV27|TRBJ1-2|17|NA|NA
CASSRGESTGSNYGYTF
TGTGCCAGCAGTCGAGGGGAGAGCACAGGGAGTAACTATGGCTACACCTTC
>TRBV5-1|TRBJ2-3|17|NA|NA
CASSSQGGLFGADTQYF
TGCGCCAGCAGCTCGCAGGGGGGTCTCTTTGGAGCAGATACGCAGTATTTT
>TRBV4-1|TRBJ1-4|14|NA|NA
CASSLEGVEEKLFF
TGCGCCAGCAGCCTAGAGGGGGTAGAGGAAAAACTGTTTTTT
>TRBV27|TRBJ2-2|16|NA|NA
CASSFPQGRYTGELFF
TGTGCCAGCAGTTTTCCGCAGGGGCGTTACACCGGGGAGCTGTTTTTT
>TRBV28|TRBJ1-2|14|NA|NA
CASSFTSDGDGYTF
TGTGCCAGCAGTTTCACCTCCGACGGGGATGGCTACACCTTC
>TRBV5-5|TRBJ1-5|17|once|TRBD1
CASSLVGTGTSNQPQHF
TGTGCCAGCAGCTTGGTCGGGACAGGGACCAGCAATCAGCCCCAGCATTTT
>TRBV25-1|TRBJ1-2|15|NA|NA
CASSEFDDLNYGYTF
TGTGCCAGCAGTGAATTTGACGACCTAAACTATGGCTACACCTTC
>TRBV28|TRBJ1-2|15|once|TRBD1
CASSPTRQGGSGYTF
TGTGCCAGCAGTCCCACGAGACAGGGAGGAAGTGGCTACACCTTC
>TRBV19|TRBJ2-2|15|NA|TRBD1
CASSSGQGKGGELFF
TGTGCCAGTAGTTCCGGACAGGGGAAAGGAGGGGAGCTGTTTTTT
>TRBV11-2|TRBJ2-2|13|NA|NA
CASSLDQSGELFF
TGTGCCAGCAGCTTAGATCAGTCGGGGGAGCTGTTTTTT
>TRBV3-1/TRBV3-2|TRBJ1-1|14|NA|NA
CASSQPDRNTEAFF
TGTGCCAGCAGCCAACCGGACAGGAACACTGAAGCTTTCTTT
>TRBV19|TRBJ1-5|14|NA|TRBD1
CASSMGQDYQPQHF
TGTGCCAGTAGTATGGGACAGGATTATCAGCCCCAGCATTTT